Each of the 26 T cell receptor beta chains below was sequenced from the same sample in a study of blood T cell repertoires in COVID-19. Some clones are missing from TCRdb's copy, which holds only in-frame ones; the method was immunoSEQ multiplex PCR. The profile covers 400,000 or so clones, with approximately 87% appearing a single time and approximately 1.8% taken by the ten largest. The sample consisted of PBMCs or T cells enriched from blood (not recorded which). All receptors come from a man in his forties or fifties in a cohort exposed to, infected with or recovered from COVID-19 (not recorded which).

This rearrangement joins TRBV3-1 (or the pseudogene TRBV3-2) to TRBJ1-4, with a weak D call TRBD1 (5 bases). Germline V gene data show CDR1 as LGHDT and CDR2 as YNNKEL (reference sequence). The CDR3 spans 15 residues. Trimming took 5 bases from V and 4 from J, leaving 14 bases between them. The CDR3, as DNA: TGTGCCAGCAGCTGGGGCGTTGGAAATAATGAAAAACTGTTTTTT. Translating gives CASSWGVGNNEKLFF.

This clone occurred a few times. V and J are TRBV7-2 and TRBJ1-2, with a possible D match to TRBD1 (5 bases). Germline V gives CDR1 SGHTA, CDR2 FQGNSA. The CDR3 runs 16 residues. Trimming took 4 bases from V and 6 from J, leaving 21 bases between them. The CDR3 DNA reads TGTGCCAGCAGCTCAGGAGGGACCGGGTCAAGAAATGGCTACACCTTC. It codes for CASSSGGTGSRNGYTF.

The rearrangement links TRBV19 to TRBJ2-5; D not resolved. The CDR3 spans 14 residues. Trimming removed 5 bases at V and 0 bases at J, with 10 bases between. Germline V gives CDR1 LNHDA, CDR2 SQIVND (reference sequence). CDR3 nucleotide sequence: TGTGCCAGTAGTCCGAGAAACTACCAAGAGACCCAGTACTTC. Translated, it gives CASSPRNYQETQYF. The full variable domain, completed using reference TRBV19 and TRBJ2-5, is DGGITQSPKYLFRKEGQNVTLSCEQNLNHDAMYWYRQDPGQGLRLIYYSQIVNDFQKGDIAEGYSVSREKKESFPLTVTSAQKNPTAFYLCASSPRNYQETQYFGPGTRLLVL.

The V and J genes are TRBV7-9 and TRBJ2-7; 7 positions match TRBD1. This CDR3 is built from 15 residues. Germline V gives CDR1 SEHNR, CDR2 FQNEAQ (reference sequence). V shed 1 base, J shed 2 bases, and the junction held 5 bases outside the gene matches. CDR3: CASSLVGQGAYEQYF. CDR3 DNA: TGTGCCAGCAGCTTAGTAGGCCAGGGGGCCTACGAGCAGTACTTC.

The chain is built from TRBV15 and TRBJ2-2, with D possibly being TRBD2 (7 bases). The length of the CDR3 is 15 residues. The germline V gene has CDR1 LNHNV and CDR2 YYDKDF (reference sequence). With 5 bases removed from V and 3 bases from J, the gap between germline ends came to 13 bases. This CDR3 is CATSVKGGDTGELFF. DNA of the CDR3: TGTGCCACCAGCGTGAAAGGGGGGGACACCGGGGAGCTGTTTTTT.

The sample holds a few counts of this clone. The rearrangement joins TRBV28 to TRBJ1-2; D is possibly TRBD1 (6 bases). This CDR3 comprises 14 residues. The germline V and J ends were trimmed by 3 bases and 10 bases, with 18 bases remaining between them. Germline CDR1 is MDHEN and CDR2 is SYDVKM. CDR3 region: CASSFSGHPVSYTF. The DNA of the CDR3 is TGTGCCAGCAGTTTTTCGGGACATCCCGTCTCCTACACCTTC.

The chain is built from TRBV19 and TRBJ2-2, with TRBD1 identical over 7 bases. Trimming took 5 bases from V and 3 from J; bases not matched to a gene: 12. The CDR3 has 17 residues. Germline assignment: CDR1 LNHDA and CDR2 SQIVND (reference sequence). The CDR3 DNA reads as TGTGCCAGTAGTCCGACCGGGACAGTCTCGGACACCGGGGAGCTGTTTTTT. Translation: CASSPTGTVSDTGELFF.

The rearrangement joins TRBV6-1 to TRBJ1-2; D not resolved. Germline V gives CDR1 MNHNS, CDR2 SASEGT. Trimming pared 3 bases from V and 8 bases from J, leaving 31 bases between. This CDR3 is built from 19 residues. The chain's CDR3 is CASSDGPSTRSAEGMGYTF. In DNA form, the CDR3 reads TGTGCCAGCAGTGACGGCCCCTCGACGAGAAGCGCGGAAGGTATGGGCTACACCTTC.

Regarding this clone: Distinct nucleotide sequences in the sample also encode this CDR3. The chain employs TRBV3-1 (or the pseudogene TRBV3-2) and TRBJ1-2; possible D gene TRBD1, 5 bases. Trimming removed 3 bases at V and 8 bases at J, with 10 bases between. The V gene's germline CDR1 is LGHDT and CDR2 YNNKEL (reference sequence). This CDR3 is 12 amino acids long. CDR3 protein: CASSQQGGGYTF. In DNA form, the CDR3 reads TGTGCCAGCAGCCAGCAGGGAGGAGGCTACACCTTC.

The J gene is TRBJ1-3, the V gene TRBV5-1, with D maybe TRBD1 (5 bases). The length of the CDR3 is 15 residues. The V gene's germline CDR1 is SGHRS and CDR2 YFSETQ. V dropped 4 bases and J dropped 2 bases, with 13 bases sitting between them. The DNA for the CDR3 is TGCGCCAGCAGCGGCGGGACTCAAGCTGGAAACACCATATATTTT. This sequence encodes CASSGGTQAGNTIYF.

This clone appeared a single time. The chain is built from TRBV18 and TRBJ1-2, with D possibly matching TRBD1 (6 bases). The CDR3 contains 15 residues. The germline V and J ends were trimmed by 1 base and 7 bases, with 16 bases remaining between them. The germline V gene has CDR1 KGHSH and CDR2 LQKENI. The CDR3 DNA is TGTGCCAGCTCACCACGGGACAAGGGGTATGGTGGCTACACCTTC. This sequence encodes CASSPRDKGYGGYTF.

This clone was detected a few times. V gene TRBV7-8 combines with J gene TRBJ1-2; TRBD1 aligns across 7 bases. The CDR3 is made up of 15 amino acids. Germline values: CDR1 SGHVS, CDR2 FQNEAQ. Unmatched junction bases numbered 11, after V lost 5 bases and J lost 5 bases. The CDR3 sequence: CASSPAKAGGYGYTF. The CDR3 coding sequence is TGTGCCAGCAGCCCCGCCAAGGCAGGGGGTTATGGCTACACCTTC. The whole variable domain, remainder taken from reference TRBV7-8 and TRBJ1-2, is GAGVSQSPRYKVAKRGQDVALRCDPISGHVSLFWYQQALGQGPEFLTYFQNEAQLDKSGLPSDRFFAERPEGSVSTLKIQRTQQEDSAVYLCASSPAKAGGYGYTFGSGTRLTVV.

In its sample, this clone was seen a few times. The J gene is TRBJ1-5, the V gene TRBV7-6, with D possibly matching TRBD1 (5 bases). Between the trimmed V and J ends, which lost 1 base and 5 bases, there was a span of 9 bases. CDR1 is SGHVS, CDR2 FNYEAQ, per germline. The CDR3 spans 14 residues. CDR3 protein: CASSLDSGYQPQHF. The CDR3 coding sequence is TGTGCCAGCAGCTTAGACTCAGGGTATCAGCCCCAGCATTTT.

The chain has TRBV5-5 and TRBJ1-2; D is uncertain. The CDR3 sequence is 13 residues long. Germline V gives CDR1 SGHKS, CDR2 YYEKEE (reference sequence). Deletions cut 0 bases from V and 1 base from J, with 4 bases between. CDR3 nucleotide sequence: TGTGCCAGCAGCTTGGCGAGTAACTATGGCTACACCTTC. This sequence encodes CASSLASNYGYTF.

This chain connects TRBV5-1 to TRBJ2-2; unclear D gene. CDR3 size: 13 residues. V was pared by 5 bases and J by 6 bases, with 11 bases between. Looked up from germline, CDR1 is SGHRS and CDR2 is YFSETQ. CDR3 DNA: TGCGCCAGCAGACTTGACTCGGCCGGGGAGCTGTTTTTT. Translation gives CASRLDSAGELFF.

The chain links TRBV10-2 to TRBJ1-1; no firm D call. Trimming shortened V by 3 bases and J by 4 bases, and 9 bases separated the two germline ends. CDR3 size: 13 residues. The germline V gene encodes CDR1 WSHSY and CDR2 SAAADI. CDR3 protein: CASSEIASTEAFF. The CDR3, as DNA: TGCGCCAGCAGTGAAATAGCGAGCACTGAAGCTTTCTTT.

The chain links TRBV3-1 (or the pseudogene TRBV3-2) to TRBJ2-1, with 8 bases aligning to TRBD2. Germline values: CDR1 LGHDT, CDR2 YNNKEL (reference sequence). V lost 3 bases, J lost 3 bases, and 7 bases stayed unmatched. This CDR3 comprises 16 residues. The CDR3, as DNA: TGTGCCAGCAGCCACCCCGTAGCGGGATACTACAATGAGCAGTTCTTC. Translation: CASSHPVAGYYNEQFF.

CDR3 sequence reads: CASSPRQGAGNQPQHF. The CDR3 DNA follows: TGCGCCAGCAGCCCAAGACAGGGGGCAGGGAATCAGCCCCAGCATTTT. This chain joins TRBV4-1 and TRBJ1-5; 10 nucleotides align to TRBD1. V was pared by 4 bases and J by 4 bases, with 7 bases of the junction left unmatched. In germline, CDR1 is MGHRA, CDR2 YSYEKL. This CDR3 comprises 16 residues.

The J gene is TRBJ1-3, the V gene TRBV28; TRBD1 aligns across 7 bases. J gave up 0 bases and V 8 bases, and 4 bases lay outside the gene matches. The CDR3 consists of 14 residues. Germline V lookup: CDR1 MDHEN, CDR2 SYDVKM. The CDR3 bases are TGTGCCAGCGAACGGGACAGCTCTGGAAACACCATATATTTT. Translated: CASERDSSGNTIYF.

V is TRBV28 and J is TRBJ2-6; 8 bases align to TRBD2. CDR3 length: 15 amino acids. With 3 bases clipped from V and 4 bases from J, the junction kept 2 bases outside the gene matches. Germline V gene sequence: CDR1 MDHEN, CDR2 SYDVKM. The CDR3 DNA reads as TGTGCCAGCAGTTTCGGGGGGGTCGGGGCCAACGTCCTGACTTTC. It translates to CASSFGGVGANVLTF.

The chain recombines TRBV7-9 with TRBJ1-2; D gene uncertain. There are 12 residues in the CDR3. Trimming left V 2 bases short and J 3 bases short, with 4 bases between. Germline CDR1 SEHNR, CDR2 FQNEAQ (reference sequence). CDR3 sequence reads: CASSLIDYGYTF. Here the CDR3 DNA reads TGTGCCAGCAGCTTAATAGACTATGGCTACACCTTC.

The gene calls are TRBV19 and TRBJ2-7, with D perhaps TRBD1 (5 bases). CDR3 length: 13 residues. CDR1 and CDR2 from the germline V gene are LNHDA and SQIVND (reference sequence). V shed 5 bases and J shed 2 bases, with 10 bases lying between them. CDR3 residues: CASSSPGPYEQYF. DNA of the CDR3: TGTGCCAGTAGTTCTCCAGGGCCCTACGAGCAGTACTTC.

As concerns this clone: The germline gene is not matched at one end of the junction; a read error may be the cause. This sequence joins TRBV20-1 and TRBJ2-7, with TRBD1 identical over 8 bases. This CDR3 contains 15 residues. Per germline, CDR1 DFQATT and CDR2 SNEGSKA (reference sequence). For the CDR3, the DNA is TGCAGTGCTAGTCTCCCGACAGGGGTTTCCTCCGAGCAGTACTTC. This sequence encodes CSASLPTGVSSEQYF.

The V gene is TRBV11-3, the J gene TRBJ2-2; 9 bases are shared with TRBD1. J lost 3 bases, V lost 5 bases, and 4 bases had no gene match. Germline lookup yields CDR1 SGHNT and CDR2 YENEEA. This CDR3 has 15 residues. The CDR3 region is CASSPGTGYTGELFF. For the CDR3, the DNA is TGTGCCAGCAGCCCGGGGACAGGGTACACCGGGGAGCTGTTTTTT.

This clone was found once. The chain couples TRBV18 to TRBJ1-2; 7 bases are shared with TRBD1. Trimming removed 6 bases from V and 7 bases from J; junction bases left unmatched: 11. The length of the CDR3 is 14 residues. Germline lookup yields CDR1 KGHSH and CDR2 LQKENI. CDR3 sequence reads: CASSFEEGGGGYTF. The CDR3 nucleotides read TGTGCCAGCTCCTTCGAAGAAGGGGGCGGTGGCTACACCTTC.

This chain uses TRBV7-9 with TRBJ2-1, with D perhaps matching TRBD1 (5 bases). CDR3 length: 13 amino acids. Trimming removed 1 base at V and 7 bases at J, with 8 bases between. In germline, CDR1 is SEHNR, CDR2 FQNEAQ (reference sequence). The CDR3 nucleotides read TGTGCCAGCAGCTTAGACAGGAGAAATGAGCAGTTCTTC. It yields the protein CASSLDRRNEQFF.